Sequencing of this T cell receptor beta chain was carried out in a study of T cell changes during pregnancy in multiple sclerosis. CDR3 length: 15 residues. The germline V gene has CDR1 MGHDK and CDR2 SYGVNS. Germline trimming cut 6 bases from V and 0 bases from J; bases unmatched to any gene: 6. Sequencing used immunoSEQ multiplex PCR; TCRdb keeps in-frame clones, though not all of them. The sample yields 40,000 to 45,000 clones, roughly nine tenths seen once. This clonotype was obtained from a female donor with multiple sclerosis, enrolled in a pregnancy study. The sample consisted of CD4+ T cells from peripheral blood mononuclear cells, taken before pregnancy. The chain uses TRBV25-1 and TRBJ2-3; TRBD2 agrees at 7 bases. CDR3 residues: CASRRAGPSTDTQYF. CDR3 nucleotide sequence: TGTGCCAGCAGGCGAGCGGGGCCTAGCACAGATACGCAGTATTTT.